This record looks at one T cell receptor (beta chain) sequence and its context. In the original analysis: Reference gene primer amplification in the assay estimated nucleated cell counts. The table came from immunoSEQ multiplex PCR; TCRdb's copy has only in-frame clones and leaves some out. V, J and clone size were drawn from that table, and D and trimming were deduced from the DNA. This table has under 300,000 clones, 75% to 90% appearing once. The record originates from a study of blood T cell repertoires in COVID-19. The overall study: Collection of acute and convalescent COVID-19 samples took place in the United States, Italy and Spain. Nucleic acid was either cDNA or gDNA, and it came from T cells, B-cell-depleted T cells, or PBMCs.

Germline CDR1 and CDR2: MNHNS and SASEGT. The CDR3 has 14 residues. J was trimmed by 1 base and V by 6 bases; bases with no gene match: 5. The V gene is TRBV6-1, the J gene TRBJ2-5; 7 positions agree with TRBD1. Sequencing was done on a sample of peripheral blood. This TCR was sampled from a middle-aged woman who had recovered from COVID-19. The CDR3 nucleotides read TGTGCCAGCAGGCGGACAGGCTCCCAAGAGACCCAGTACTTC. It yields the protein CASRRTGSQETQYF.